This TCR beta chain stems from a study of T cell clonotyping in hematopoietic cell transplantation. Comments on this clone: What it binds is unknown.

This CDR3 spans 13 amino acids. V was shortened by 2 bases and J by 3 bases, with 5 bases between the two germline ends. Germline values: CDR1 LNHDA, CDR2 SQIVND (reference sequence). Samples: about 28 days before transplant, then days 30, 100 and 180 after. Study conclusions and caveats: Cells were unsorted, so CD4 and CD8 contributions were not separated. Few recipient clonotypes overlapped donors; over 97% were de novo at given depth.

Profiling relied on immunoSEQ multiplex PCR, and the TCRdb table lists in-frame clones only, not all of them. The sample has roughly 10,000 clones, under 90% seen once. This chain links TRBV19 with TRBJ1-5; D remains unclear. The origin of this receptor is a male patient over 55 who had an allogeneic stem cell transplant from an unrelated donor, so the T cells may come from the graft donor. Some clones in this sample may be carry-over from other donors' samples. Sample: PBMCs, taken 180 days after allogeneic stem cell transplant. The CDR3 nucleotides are TGTGCCAGTAGTATAACATACAATCAGCCCCAGCATTTT. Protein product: CASSITYNQPQHF.